This T cell receptor beta chain stems from a study of TIL therapy for anti-PD-1-resistant metastatic lung cancer. Study-wide background: Median tumor PD-L1 proportion score was roughly 5.4%.

V shed 1 base and J 5 bases; nucleotides not matched to a gene: 13. CDR3 length: 17 amino acids. CDR1 SGDLS and CDR2 YYNGEE come from the germline V gene. Time point: pre-treatment sample, taken before nivolumab and TIL therapy. This was the immunoSEQ v3 assay. Generated by immunoSEQ multiplex PCR, the TCRdb table keeps only in-frame clones and is missing some. The top ten hold around 4.8% of the sample, which has under 55,000 clones, 79% seen once. The V and J genes are TRBV9 and TRBJ2-5; 8 bases align to TRBD1. The clonotype was recovered from a woman between 30 and 80 years old with non-small cell lung cancer. The starting material was blood, obtained at baseline. In DNA form, the CDR3 reads TGTGCCAGCAGCGTACACCCAATGCAGGGGGCGGGCGAGACCCAGTACTTC. This sequence encodes CASSVHPMQGAGETQYF. Full variable domain (rest looked up from reference TRBV9 and TRBJ2-5): DSGVTQTPKHLITATGQRVTLRCSPRSGDLSVYWYQQSLDQGLQFLIQYYNGEERAKGNILERFSAQQFPDLHSELNLSSLELGDSALYFCASSVHPMQGAGETQYFGPGTRLLVL.